Shown below are 15 T cell receptor beta chains from a single sample sequenced in a study. One entry per CDR3 protein results from TCRdb running MiXCR on the RT-PCR reads. The table includes about 680,000 distinct CDR3 sequences, 14% detected once. The source material was memory CD4+ T cells from blood. These TCRs come from a female donor in good health, serving as a healthy control.

The chain is built from TRBV11-2 and TRBJ2-7; 8 nucleotides agree with TRBD2. This CDR3 region has 16 residues. Germline V lookup: CDR1 SGHAT, CDR2 FQNNGV. Trimming at V came to 0 bases and at J to 4 bases, leaving 8 bases not matched to a gene. In nucleotides, the CDR3 is TGTGCCAGCAGCTTAGAAGGCCTAGCGGGTCTATACGAGCAGTACTTC. Amino acids: CASSLEGLAGLYEQYF.

V gene TRBV2 combines with J gene TRBJ2-1; a possible D gene is TRBD2 (5 bases). The ends were cut back, 5 bases at V and 9 bases at J, with 14 bases in the middle. Germline V gives CDR1 SNHLY, CDR2 FYNNEI. This CDR3 contains 13 residues. The CDR3 bases are TGTGCCAGCAGTTTACTAGTGGCAATTGAGCAGTTCTTC. The encoded protein is CASSLLVAIEQFF.

The chain is built from TRBV7-8 and TRBJ2-1; weak D call: TRBD2 (5 bases). This CDR3 has 15 amino acids. V was clipped by 1 base and J by 2 bases, with 9 bases between them. Germline V gives CDR1 SGHVS, CDR2 FQNEAQ. The CDR3 nucleotides read TGTGCCAGCAGCTTAGGTAGCGCAACCTACAATGAGCAGTTCTTC. Amino acid sequence: CASSLGSATYNEQFF.

This clonotype was detected many times. Germline is not matched at one junction end, which may reflect a read error. The rearrangement joins TRBV7-9 to TRBJ2-7; TRBD2 aligns across 9 bases. Germline values: CDR1 SEHNR, CDR2 FQNEAQ (reference sequence). This CDR3 is 14 amino acids long. CDR3 protein: CASSLGAGGYEQYF. The CDR3 DNA reads as TGCGCCAGCAGCTTGGGAGCGGGAGGATACGAGCAGTACTTC. The full variable domain, in which reference TRBV7-9 and TRBJ2-7 provide the parts outside the CDR3, is DTGVSQNPRHKITKRGQNVTFRCDPISEHNRLYWYRQTLGQGPEFLTYFQNEAQLEKSRLLSDRFSAERPKGSFSTLEIQRTEQGDSAMYLCASSLGAGGYEQYFGPGTRLTVT.

The genes are TRBV3-1 and TRBJ2-7; D call uncertain. Germline assignment: CDR1 LGHDT and CDR2 YNNKEL (reference sequence). The V gene lost 3 bases and the J gene lost 6 bases, with 15 bases spanning the gap. CDR3 size: 14 residues. CDR3 nucleotide sequence: TGTGCCAGCAGCCAGGACCTTACTATGGGCGAGCAGTACTTC. It encodes CASSQDLTMGEQYF.

This clonotype was counted at least ten times. J is TRBJ1-6 and V is TRBV10-2, with no clear D. This CDR3 is 13 amino acids long. CDR1 and CDR2 from the germline V gene are WSHSY and SAAADI. Trimming removed 7 bases at V and 5 bases at J, with 9 bases between. CDR3 protein: CASKTKDNSPLHF. The CDR3 DNA is TGCGCCAGCAAGACAAAAGATAATTCACCCCTCCACTTT.

The V and J genes are TRBV29-1 and TRBJ2-5; possible D gene TRBD2, 5 bases. V was trimmed by 4 bases and J by 2 bases, leaving 20 bases between them. The germline V gene encodes CDR1 SQVTM and CDR2 ANQGSEA. This CDR3 contains 16 residues. CDR3 residues: CSVALASSPGQETQYF. DNA of the CDR3: TGCAGCGTTGCCCTTGCCAGCAGCCCGGGGCAAGAGACCCAGTACTTC.

This clonotype was counted a few times. The V and J genes are TRBV20-1 and TRBJ1-1, with 9 bases aligning to TRBD1. The CDR3 runs 16 residues. CDR1 and CDR2 (germline): DFQATT, SNEGSKA (reference sequence). V was clipped by 3 bases and J by 2 bases; unmatched bases: 10. As DNA, the CDR3 is TGCAGTGCTAGCCCTATTCCGGGACAGGGTAACACTGAAGCTTTCTTT. Translated, it gives CSASPIPGQGNTEAFF.

The chain joins TRBV5-1 to TRBJ2-5; 7 bases are shared with TRBD1. J was trimmed by 5 bases and V by 4 bases; bases with no gene match: 11. CDR1 is SGHRS, CDR2 YFSETQ, per germline. The length of the CDR3 is 15 residues. DNA for the CDR3: TGCGCCAGCAGCCCTTCGACAGGGATGGAGGAGACCCAGTACTTC. Protein product: CASSPSTGMEETQYF.

This clonotype was found many times. This sequence joins TRBV5-1 and TRBJ1-2; perhaps TRBD1 as D (6 bases). There are 15 residues in the CDR3. Germline V gives CDR1 SGHRS, CDR2 YFSETQ. The V and J ends lost 0 bases and 0 bases respectively, with 9 bases between them. CDR3 region: CASSLVAGANYGYTF. The CDR3 DNA follows: TGCGCCAGCAGCTTGGTTGCAGGGGCTAACTATGGCTACACCTTC.

This clonotype appeared a few times. The chain carries TRBV9 and TRBJ2-2; no definite D call. Trimming removed 4 bases at V and 4 bases at J, with 11 bases between. Germline V lookup: CDR1 SGDLS, CDR2 YYNGEE. This CDR3 is built from 14 residues. The DNA of the CDR3 is TGTGCCAGCAGCTCCAACTCCTTCACCGGGGAGCTGTTTTTT. Residues: CASSSNSFTGELFF.

This clonotype was counted a few times. This chain links TRBV28 with TRBJ1-6, with 9 bases matching TRBD1. The germline gives CDR1 MDHEN, CDR2 SYDVKM. The CDR3 spans 15 residues. Losses at the gene ends were 5 bases for V and 7 bases for J; bases not matched to a gene: 6. DNA of the CDR3: TGTGCCAGCAGTCCCTGGGGGACAGGGAATTCACCCCTCCACTTT. As protein: CASSPWGTGNSPLHF.

This clonotype was recorded many times. This sequence joins TRBV6-5 and TRBJ1-2, with D possibly matching TRBD1 (5 bases). The V and J ends lost 2 bases and 3 bases respectively, with 10 bases between them. There are 14 residues in the CDR3. Germline V gene data show CDR1 as MNHEY and CDR2 as SVGAGI. The CDR3 spells CASSYVDTDYGYTF. The DNA of the CDR3 is TGTGCCAGCAGTTACGTGGACACTGACTATGGCTACACCTTC.

This clonotype was picked up many times. The chain joins TRBV12-3 or TRBV12-4 to TRBJ1-3, with 9 bases identical to TRBD1. J gave up 6 bases and V 5 bases, and 5 bases lay outside the gene matches. The CDR3 loop spans 14 amino acids. The CDR3 region has the DNA TGTGCCAGCAGTCGGGACAGGGTATTAAACACCATATATTTT. Translation gives CASSRDRVLNTIYF.

This clonotype was counted between two and nine times. V is TRBV28 and J is TRBJ2-5; D perhaps matches TRBD1 (6 bases). Germline CDR1 MDHEN, CDR2 SYDVKM. The CDR3 contains 15 residues. With 7 bases removed from V and 0 bases from J, the gap between germline ends came to 15 bases. The CDR3: CASKRGTRHQETQYF. The CDR3 DNA reads TGTGCCAGCAAAAGGGGGACAAGACACCAAGAGACCCAGTACTTC.